The clone carrying this T cell receptor beta chain was observed a handful of times. Antigen: not known. TCRdb analysed the RT-PCR reads with MiXCR anew, one entry per CDR3 protein. The sample lists about 570,000 distinct CDR3 sequences, approximately 10% seen once, with 9.5% to 11% in the top ten. The data originate from a study of response to subunit inactivated influenza vaccine. Study observations and caveats: The study's authors posited that every seasonal influenza vaccination enlists few new T cells.

Germline V gene data show CDR1 as DFQATT and CDR2 as SNEGSKA (reference sequence). V shed 1 base and J shed 3 bases, with 9 bases lying between them. The CDR3 has 13 amino acids. These data were also filed under a second study, of T cells expressing NK-cell markers. From that report: UMIs accompanied the 5'RACE template switching by which TCR beta cDNA was made. HCMV seropositivity marked seven of the eight sequenced donors; one was seronegative. Evidence did not settle whether expanded NKG2C+ T cell clones targeted HCMV.

The V and J genes are TRBV20-1 and TRBJ1-1; a weak D match, TRBD1 (5 bases). Sequencing was performed on PBMCs from blood, taken on the day of vaccination. The source is a man aged 50-60 years who received an inactivated influenza vaccine. The DNA of the CDR3 is TGCAGTGCTAGAGGAGGGGATTACACTGAAGCTTTCTTT. Its translation: CSARGGDYTEAFF.